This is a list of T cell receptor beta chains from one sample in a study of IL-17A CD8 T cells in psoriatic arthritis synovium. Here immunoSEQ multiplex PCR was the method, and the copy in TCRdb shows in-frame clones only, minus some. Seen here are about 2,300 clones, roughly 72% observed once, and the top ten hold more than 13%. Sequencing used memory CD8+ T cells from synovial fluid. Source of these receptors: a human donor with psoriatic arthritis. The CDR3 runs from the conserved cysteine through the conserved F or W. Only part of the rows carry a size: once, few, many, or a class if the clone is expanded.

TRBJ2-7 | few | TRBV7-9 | CASSSHRRLGPNSYEQYF
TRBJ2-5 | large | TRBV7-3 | CASSAPPGETQYF
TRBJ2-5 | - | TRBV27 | CASMGLQETQYF
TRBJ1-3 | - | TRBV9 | CASSPGGAGNTIYF
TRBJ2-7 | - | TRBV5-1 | CASSSPRGDEQYF
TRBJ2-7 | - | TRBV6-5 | CASSYSRRLPGYEQYF
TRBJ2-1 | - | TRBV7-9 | CASSWADTSSYNEQFF
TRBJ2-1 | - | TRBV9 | CASSVGVGPIVEQFF
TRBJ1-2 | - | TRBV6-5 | CASSYQGLSYGYTF
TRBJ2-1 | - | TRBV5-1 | CASSLAGASEYNEQFF
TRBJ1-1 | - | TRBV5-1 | CASSFPSGNTEAFF
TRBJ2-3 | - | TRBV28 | CASSSPVLAASTDTQYF
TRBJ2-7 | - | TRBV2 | CASISLWGLAGEQYF
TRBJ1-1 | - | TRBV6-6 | CASSYSTAGGGGAFF
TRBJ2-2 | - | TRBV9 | CASSVVSTGELFF